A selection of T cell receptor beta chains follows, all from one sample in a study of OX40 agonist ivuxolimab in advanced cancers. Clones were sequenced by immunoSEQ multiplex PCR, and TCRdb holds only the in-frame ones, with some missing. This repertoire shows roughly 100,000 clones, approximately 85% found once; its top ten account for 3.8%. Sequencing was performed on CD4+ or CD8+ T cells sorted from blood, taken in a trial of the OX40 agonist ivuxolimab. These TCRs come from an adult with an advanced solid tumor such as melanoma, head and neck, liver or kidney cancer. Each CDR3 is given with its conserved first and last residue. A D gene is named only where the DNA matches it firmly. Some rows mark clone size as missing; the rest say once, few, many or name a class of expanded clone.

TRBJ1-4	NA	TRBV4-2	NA	TGTGCCAGCAGCCAAGATTCGTCCGGAGATAATGAAAAACTGTTTTTT	CASSQDSSGDNEKLFF
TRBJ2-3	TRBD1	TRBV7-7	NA	TGTGCTAGCAGCACCGGGACAGGCACAGATACGCAGTATTTT	CASSTGTGTDTQYF
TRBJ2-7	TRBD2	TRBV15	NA	TGTGCCACCAGCAGAGCATACGGACTAGCGGGGGAGCAGTACTTC	CATSRAYGLAGEQYF
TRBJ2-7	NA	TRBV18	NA	TGTGCCAGCTCGAGAGCGAGCAGGGGCTACGAGCAGTACTTC	CASSRASRGYEQYF
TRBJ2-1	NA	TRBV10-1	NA	TGCGCCAGCAGTACACATACAGCGTACAATGAGCAGTTCTTC	CASSTHTAYNEQFF
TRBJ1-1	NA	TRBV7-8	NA	TGTGCCAGCAGCTTGGTAGGGTCGAACACTGAAGCTTTCTTT	CASSLVGSNTEAFF
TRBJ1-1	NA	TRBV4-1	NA	TGCGCCAGCAGCCCCTCTAGCTCTGAAGCTTTCTTT	CASSPSSSEAFF
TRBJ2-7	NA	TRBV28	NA	TGTGCCAGCTTCCGTAGCTCCTACGAGCAGTACTTC	CASFRSSYEQYF
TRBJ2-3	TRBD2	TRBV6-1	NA	TGTGCCAGCAAAGTTAGCGGGGCAACAGATACGCAGTATTTT	CASKVSGATDTQYF
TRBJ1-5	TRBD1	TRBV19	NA	TGTGCCAGTAGTAACAGGGGACGGGAACAGCCCCAGCATTTT	CASSNRGREQPQHF
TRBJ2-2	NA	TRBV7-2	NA	TGTGCCAGCAGCCCTGTGGGCGGGGAGAACACCGGGGAGCTGTTTTTT	CASSPVGGENTGELFF
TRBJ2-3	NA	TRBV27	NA	TGTGCCAGCAGTTTAATGGGGGCCGGCGGGGATACGCAGTATTTT	CASSLMGAGGDTQYF
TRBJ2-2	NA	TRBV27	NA	TGTGCCAGCAGACCCGTGGTAGCGAGGGTCGGGGAGCTGTTTTTT	CASRPVVARVGELFF
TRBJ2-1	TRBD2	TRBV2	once	TGTGCCAGCAGTAAGACAGCGGGAACTGAGCAGTTCTTC	CASSKTAGTEQFF
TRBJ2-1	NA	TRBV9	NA	TGTGCCAGCCGAGGGGCCAATGAGCAGTTCTTC	CASRGANEQFF
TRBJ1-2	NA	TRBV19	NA	TGTGCCAGTAGTATCGAGGGTCCCGTAGGGGTGAACTATGGCTACACCTTC	CASSIEGPVGVNYGYTF
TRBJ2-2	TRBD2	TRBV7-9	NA	TGTGCCAGCAGCTTATCCGGGACTAGCGGCACCGGGGAGCTGTTTTTT	CASSLSGTSGTGELFF
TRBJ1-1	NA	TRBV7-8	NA	TGTGCCAGCAGCTTAATCATCCAACTGAACACTGAAGCTTTCTTT	CASSLIIQLNTEAFF
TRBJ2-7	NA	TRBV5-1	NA	TGCGCCAGCGCCTTTGACGAGGCGGCCTACGAGCAGTACTTC	CASAFDEAAYEQYF
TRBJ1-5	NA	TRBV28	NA	TGTGCCAGCAGTGGACGAAGAATAACCAATCAGCCCCAGCATTTT	CASSGRRITNQPQHF
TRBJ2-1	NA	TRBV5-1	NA	TGCGCCAGCAGCTTTAGGAGCGGCCCGGCCGATGAGCAGTTCTTC	CASSFRSGPADEQFF
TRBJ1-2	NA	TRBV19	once	TGTGCCAGTAGTGTCCCCGGGGGGGGGACCTCAAACTATGGCTACACCTTC	CASSVPGGGTSNYGYTF
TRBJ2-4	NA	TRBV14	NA	TGTGCCAGCAGCCAAGAAACTCCGGGGTGGGGGATAGCCAAAAACATTCAGTACTTC	CASSQETPGWGIAKNIQYF
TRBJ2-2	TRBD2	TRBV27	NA	TGTGCCAGCAACCCCAGGGAGGGGAGCACCGGGGAGCTGTTTTTT	CASNPREGSTGELFF
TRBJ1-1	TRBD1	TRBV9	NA	TGTGCCAGCAGCGGTGGACAGGGAGAGGAAGCTTTCTTT	CASSGGQGEEAFF